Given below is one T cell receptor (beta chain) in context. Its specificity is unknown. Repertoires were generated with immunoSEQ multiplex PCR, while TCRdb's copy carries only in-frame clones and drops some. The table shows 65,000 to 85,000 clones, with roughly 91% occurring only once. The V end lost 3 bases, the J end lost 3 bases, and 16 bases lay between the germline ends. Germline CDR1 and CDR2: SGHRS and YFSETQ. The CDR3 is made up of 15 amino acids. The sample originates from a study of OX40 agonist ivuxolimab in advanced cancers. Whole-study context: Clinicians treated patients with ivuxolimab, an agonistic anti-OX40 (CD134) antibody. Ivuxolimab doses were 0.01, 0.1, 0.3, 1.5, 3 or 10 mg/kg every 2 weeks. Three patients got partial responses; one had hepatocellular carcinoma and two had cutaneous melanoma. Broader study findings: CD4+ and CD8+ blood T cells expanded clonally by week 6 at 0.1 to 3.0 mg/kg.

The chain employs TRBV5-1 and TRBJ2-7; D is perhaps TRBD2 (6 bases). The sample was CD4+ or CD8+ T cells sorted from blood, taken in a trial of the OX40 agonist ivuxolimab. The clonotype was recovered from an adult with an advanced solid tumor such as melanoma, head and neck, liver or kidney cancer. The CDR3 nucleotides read TGCGCCAGCAGCTGGGGGGAGTGGGGTCTCTACGAGCAGTACTTC. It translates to CASSWGEWGLYEQYF.